This T cell receptor (beta chain) stems from a study of CD8 T cells in ankylosing spondylitis. TCRdb re-called the 5' RACE reads through MiXCR, storing one row per CDR3 protein. This table holds more than 300,000 distinct CDR3 sequences, around 10% found once. Findings and caveats of the study: It was reported that disease-linked clones were significantly enriched in matched ankylosing spondylitis synovial fluid.

This clonotype came up many times. What it binds is unknown. This receptor was obtained from a female donor with ankylosing spondylitis or in good health (not recorded which). The sequenced sample consisted of blood, either unsorted or a sorted T cell fraction (not recorded which).

CDR3 sequence (DNA): TGCGCCAGCAGCTTGGTAGGGCTTAGGATAAACACTGAAGCTTTCTTT. This encodes CASSLVGLRINTEAFF. The chain employs TRBV5-1 and TRBJ1-1; D not resolved. Trimming cost V 0 bases and J 2 bases, with 14 bases left between them. The CDR3 contains 16 residues. CDR1 is SGHRS and CDR2 is YFSETQ in the germline V gene.